This entry lists 18 T cell receptor beta chains sequenced from one sample in a study of cytomegalovirus exposure and HLA in healthy donors. TCRdb's table, derived via immunoSEQ multiplex PCR, lists solely in-frame clones and lacks some. The sample shows 300,000 to 350,000 clones, 88% of them seen only once. Specimen: PBMCs. These receptors came from a man younger than 45 in good health and CMV-seronegative.

This clone was seen more than once but under ten times. The chain combines TRBV5-4 with TRBJ1-2, with TRBD1 identical over 7 bases. CDR1 SGHNT and CDR2 YYREEE come from the germline V gene (reference sequence). With 5 bases clipped from V and 8 bases from J, the junction kept 12 bases outside the gene matches. The CDR3 contains 14 residues. The CDR3 loop reads CASSLIGGGEGYTF. The CDR3 DNA is TGTGCCAGCAGTCTAATCGGAGGGGGCGAAGGCTACACCTTC.

The chain employs TRBV9 and TRBJ2-1; D not resolved. V lost 0 bases to trimming and J lost 0 bases, with 13 bases between them. The CDR3 has 17 residues. Per germline, CDR1 SGDLS and CDR2 YYNGEE. The CDR3 spells CASSVGLVESSYNEQFF. The CDR3 DNA reads TGTGCCAGCAGCGTAGGCCTTGTCGAGAGCTCCTACAATGAGCAGTTCTTC.

The chain has TRBV15 and TRBJ2-1; unclear D gene. The V gene lost 0 bases and the J gene lost 2 bases, with 8 bases spanning the gap. Germline V gene data show CDR1 as LNHNV and CDR2 as YYDKDF (reference sequence). This CDR3 spans 15 amino acids. The DNA of the CDR3 is TGTGCCACCAGCAGAGATCCAGCGACCTACAATGAGCAGTTCTTC. Translated: CATSRDPATYNEQFF.

The chain employs TRBV6-6 and TRBJ1-3; perhaps TRBD1 as D (5 bases). Germline V gene sequence: CDR1 MNHNY, CDR2 SVGAGI (reference sequence). This CDR3 has 14 residues. The germline V and J ends were trimmed by 6 bases and 4 bases, with 13 bases remaining between them. The CDR3: CASRQAQTGNTIYF. DNA of the CDR3: TGTGCCAGCAGACAGGCCCAAACAGGAAACACCATATATTTT.

V and J are TRBV6-5 and TRBJ1-2; no definite D call. This CDR3 spans 13 amino acids. Between the trimmed V and J ends, which lost 0 bases and 7 bases, there was a span of 9 bases. Germline CDR1 reads MNHEY; CDR2 reads SVGAGI. This CDR3 reads CASSYSGIGGYTF. The CDR3 DNA is TGTGCCAGCAGTTACTCCGGGATCGGTGGCTACACCTTC.

The J gene is TRBJ2-1, the V gene TRBV11-2, with D hard to call. Germline-derived CDR1 and CDR2 are SGHAT and FQNNGV. This CDR3 region has 16 residues. V lost 4 bases and J 0 bases, leaving 13 bases between the germline ends. The CDR3, as DNA: TGTGCCAGCAGCTCTCTCGGGTTTAGCTCCTACAATGAGCAGTTCTTC. Its protein is CASSSLGFSSYNEQFF.

J is TRBJ2-1 and V is TRBV6-5; D is possibly TRBD1 (8 bases). CDR3 length: 15 amino acids. Germline V gives CDR1 MNHEY, CDR2 SVGAGI. V lost 6 bases and J 4 bases, leaving 16 bases between the germline ends. Here the CDR3 reads CASSVTGGAYNEQFF. The DNA of the CDR3 is TGTGCCAGCAGCGTTACAGGGGGGGCATACAATGAGCAGTTCTTC.

The chain couples TRBV10-2 to TRBJ1-1, with 9 bases matching TRBD1. V lost 4 bases and J lost 3; bases outside the gene matches: 6. Looked up from germline, CDR1 is WSHSY and CDR2 is SAAADI. The CDR3 contains 15 residues. The CDR3 sequence is CASSGGQGIDTEAFF. CDR3 DNA: TGCGCCAGCAGTGGGGGACAGGGAATTGACACTGAAGCTTTCTTT.

The gene calls are TRBV2 and TRBJ1-1, with 8 bases aligning to TRBD1. CDR3 length: 16 residues. CDR1 is SNHLY, CDR2 FYNNEI, per germline. V was pared by 9 bases and J by 3 bases, with 15 bases of the junction left unmatched. The CDR3 loop is CASDNEWTGPHTEAFF. For the CDR3, the DNA is TGTGCCAGTGATAACGAGTGGACAGGGCCGCACACTGAAGCTTTCTTT.

This clone was seen a single time. V gene TRBV11-3 combines with J gene TRBJ1-2; the D is unclear. This CDR3 has 13 residues. Per the germline V gene, CDR1 is SGHNT and CDR2 is YENEEA. Trimming removed 5 bases from V and 1 base from J, with 8 bases in between. The CDR3 spells CASSLSGNYGYTF. CDR3 bases: TGTGCCAGCAGCCTGAGTGGTAACTATGGCTACACCTTC.

This clone was recorded once. J is TRBJ1-1 and V is TRBV7-2; D might be TRBD1 (5 bases). The CDR3 sequence is 14 residues long. Between the trimmed V and J ends, which lost 6 bases and 5 bases, there was a span of 16 bases. Germline V gene lookup returns CDR1 SGHTA and CDR2 FQGNSA. The CDR3 loop reads CASSPFRGGTEAFF. CDR3 in DNA: TGTGCCAGCAGTCCATTCCGGGGGGGGACTGAAGCTTTCTTT.

This sequence joins TRBV30 and TRBJ1-1, with no clear D. The V end was cut by 8 bases, the J end by 10 bases, with 14 bases between. CDR3 length equals 10 residues. Germline CDR1 GTSNPN, CDR2 SVGIG (reference sequence). The CDR3 region has the DNA TGTGCCCGAGGACCGGGAGGAGCTTTCTTT. Protein product: CARGPGGAFF. The full variable domain, rest sourced from reference TRBV30 and TRBJ1-1, is SQTIHQWPATLVQPVGSPLSLECTVEGTSNPNLYWYRQAAGRGLQLLFYSVGIGQISSEVPQNLSASRPQDRQFILSSKKLLLSDSGFYLCARGPGGAFFGQGTRLTVV.

V is TRBV6-1 and J is TRBJ1-5; 8 bases match TRBD1. This CDR3 comprises 15 residues. V shed 7 bases, J shed 6 bases, and the junction held 11 bases outside the gene matches. Per germline, CDR1 MNHNS and CDR2 SASEGT. The CDR3 sequence: CASTHDRGGSQPQHF. CDR3 sequence (DNA): TGTGCCAGCACCCACGACAGGGGAGGGAGTCAGCCCCAGCATTTT.

V usage is TRBV7-6 and J usage is TRBJ1-2; 9 bases match TRBD1. V was pared by 1 base and J by 7 bases, with 10 bases of the junction left unmatched. Germline values: CDR1 SGHVS, CDR2 FNYEAQ. The CDR3 spans 16 residues. The CDR3 sequence: CASSLGLGTGFGGYTF. The CDR3 DNA follows: TGTGCCAGCAGCTTAGGACTCGGGACAGGGTTTGGTGGCTACACCTTC.

The chain uses TRBV7-2 and TRBJ1-1; a possible D gene is TRBD1 (5 bases). The CDR3 is made up of 14 amino acids. Trimming shortened V by 5 bases and J by 2 bases, and 12 bases separated the two germline ends. CDR1 and CDR2 (germline): SGHTA, FQGNSA. The CDR3 here is CASSRGYENTEAFF. CDR3 nucleotides: TGTGCCAGCAGCCGGGGGTACGAAAACACTGAAGCTTTCTTT. The full variable domain, rest sourced from reference TRBV7-2 and TRBJ1-1, is GAGVSQSPSNKVTEKGKDVELRCDPISGHTALYWYRQSLGQGLEFLIYFQGNSAPDKSGLPSDRFSAERTGGSVSTLTIQRTQQEDSAVYLCASSRGYENTEAFFGQGTRLTVV.

V gene TRBV10-1 combines with J gene TRBJ1-4, with D possibly matching TRBD1 (6 bases). V dropped 6 bases and J dropped 4 bases, with 12 bases sitting between them. CDR1 is WNHNN, CDR2 SYGVQD, per germline (reference sequence). This CDR3 has 14 residues. The CDR3, as DNA: TGCGCCAGCAGCACGGGACATTTTAATGAAAAACTGTTTTTT. Protein sequence: CASSTGHFNEKLFF.

The chain employs TRBV19 and TRBJ2-2, with TRBD2 matching over 9 bases. The junction had 8 bases not matched to a gene; V was cut back by 6 bases and J by 6 bases. This CDR3 has 15 amino acids. Germline V gene sequence: CDR1 LNHDA, CDR2 SQIVND (reference sequence). The CDR3: CASRVAGVVSGELFF. CDR3 DNA: TGTGCCAGTAGAGTAGCGGGGGTAGTTTCCGGGGAGCTGTTTTTT.

This clone has only one observation. This chain joins TRBV6-6 and TRBJ1-2; D remains unclear. The CDR3 is 12 residues long. From germline, CDR1 is MNHNY and CDR2 SVGAGI (reference sequence). V lost 4 bases and J lost 1, with 4 bases in between. The CDR3 DNA reads as TGTGCCAGCAGTTCGGGTAACTATGGCTACACCTTC. It yields the protein CASSSGNYGYTF.